This T cell receptor (beta chain) was sequenced during a study of T-cell reconstitution after alpha-beta-depleted transplantation in children. Regarding the study as a whole: There were reportedly several hundred expanded graft clones from which alpha-beta T cells came about two months after transplant.

The V segment lost 2 bases and the J segment 3 bases; nucleotides outside the gene matches: 10. CDR1 is SGHAT and CDR2 is FQDESV in the germline V gene (reference sequence). The length of the CDR3 is 19 residues. During its preparation, the TCRbeta library received unique molecular identifiers. TCRdb called the PCR reads again in MiXCR, with one record for every CDR3 protein. The sample consists of some 300,000 distinct CDR3 sequences, about a tenth of them appearing once. This clonotype was counted only a few times. The antigen is unknown. The sample here was PBMCs, taken before TCRalphabeta/CD19-depleted stem cell transplant. The chain uses TRBV11-1 and TRBJ2-3; 14 nucleotides agree with TRBD2. The receptor comes from a boy under two years old with acute myeloid leukemia, due to receive a stem cell transplant. CDR3 loop: CASSLRLAGGRGVTDTQYF. For the CDR3, the DNA is TGTGCCAGCAGCTTAAGACTAGCGGGGGGGCGAGGGGTTACAGATACGCAGTATTTT.